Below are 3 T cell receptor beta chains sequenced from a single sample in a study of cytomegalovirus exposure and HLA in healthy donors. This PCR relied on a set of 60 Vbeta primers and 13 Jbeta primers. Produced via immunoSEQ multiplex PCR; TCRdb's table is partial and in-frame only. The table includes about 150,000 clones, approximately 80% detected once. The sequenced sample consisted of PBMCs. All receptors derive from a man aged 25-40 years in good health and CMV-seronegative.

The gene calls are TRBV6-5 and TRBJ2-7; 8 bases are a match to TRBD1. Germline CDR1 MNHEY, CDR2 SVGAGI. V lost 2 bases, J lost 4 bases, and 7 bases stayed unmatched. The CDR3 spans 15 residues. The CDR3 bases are TGTGCCAGCAGTTACGGGACAGGCCTGGGATACGAGCAGTACTTC. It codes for CASSYGTGLGYEQYF.

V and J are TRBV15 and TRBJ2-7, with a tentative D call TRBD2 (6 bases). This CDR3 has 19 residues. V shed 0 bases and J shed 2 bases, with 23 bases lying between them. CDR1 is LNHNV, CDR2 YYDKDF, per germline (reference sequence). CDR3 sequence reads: CATSRDRSSAGLKAYEQYF. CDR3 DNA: TGTGCCACCAGCAGAGATCGGAGTTCAGCGGGCCTCAAAGCCTACGAGCAGTACTTC.

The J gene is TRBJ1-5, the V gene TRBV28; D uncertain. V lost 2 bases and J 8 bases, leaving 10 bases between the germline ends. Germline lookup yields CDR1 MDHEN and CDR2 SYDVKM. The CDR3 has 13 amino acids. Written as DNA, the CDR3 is TGTGCCAGCAGTTTAGCGGGAAACGAGCCCCAGCATTTT. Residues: CASSLAGNEPQHF.